The 22 T cell receptor beta chains listed next were all sequenced from one sample in a study of T cell clonotyping in hematopoietic cell transplantation. TCRdb's copy holds only in-frame clones and misses some; the assay was immunoSEQ multiplex PCR. Of approximately 20,000 clones listed, approximately 80% are singletons. The sample taken for sequencing was peripheral blood mononuclear cells. Every receptor here comes from a man in his sixties in good health. Some clones in this sample may be carry-over from other donors' samples.

The V gene is TRBV7-3, the J gene TRBJ1-6; 7 nucleotides line up with TRBD1. Looked up from germline, CDR1 is SGHTA and CDR2 is FQGTGA. The V gene end was trimmed by 2 bases and the J gene end by 7 bases; junction bases not matched to a gene: 11. The CDR3 sequence is 17 residues long. This chain's CDR3 is CASSLGVQGLRNSPLHF. The CDR3 bases are TGTGCCAGCAGCTTAGGGGTACAGGGGCTTAGGAATTCACCCCTCCACTTT.

The chain recombines TRBV5-6 with TRBJ2-7; tentatively, D is TRBD1 or TRBD2 (5 bases each). Trimming removed 6 bases from V and 2 bases from J, with 15 bases in between. Germline CDR1 SGHDT, CDR2 YYEEEE. This CDR3 comprises 14 residues. CDR3 protein: CASTPEGEPYEQYF. CDR3 bases: TGTGCCAGCACCCCGGAAGGGGAGCCCTACGAGCAGTACTTC.

The V call is TRBV6-4, the J call TRBJ2-7; D not certain. CDR1 and CDR2 (germline): MRHNA, SNTAGT. Deletions cut 2 bases from V and 0 bases from J, with 20 bases between. This CDR3 contains 18 residues. CDR3 in amino acids: CASSDAPSLAPISYEQYF. The CDR3 DNA follows: TGTGCCAGCAGTGACGCACCGTCGTTGGCACCTATCTCCTACGAGCAGTACTTC.

V and J are TRBV6-5 and TRBJ1-2; D may be TRBD1 (5 bases). V shed 2 bases and J shed 7 bases, with 11 bases lying between them. Looked up from germline, CDR1 is MNHEY and CDR2 is SVGAGI. CDR3 length: 13 amino acids. The chain's CDR3 is CASSYIATGGYTF. The CDR3 DNA reads TGTGCCAGCAGTTACATAGCAACAGGTGGCTACACCTTC.

The rearrangement joins TRBV9 to TRBJ2-1; 7 nucleotides line up with TRBD2. Germline V CDR1 and CDR2: SGDLS, YYNGEE. The length of the CDR3 is 19 residues. V shed 3 bases and J 2 bases; nucleotides not matched to a gene: 17. CDR3 amino acids: CASSGKRGRAEGTYNEQFF. CDR3 sequence (DNA): TGTGCCAGCAGCGGGAAACGAGGGAGGGCCGAGGGGACCTACAATGAGCAGTTCTTC. Full variable domain (rest looked up from reference TRBV9 and TRBJ2-1): DSGVTQTPKHLITATGQRVTLRCSPRSGDLSVYWYQQSLDQGLQFLIQYYNGEERAKGNILERFSAQQFPDLHSELNLSSLELGDSALYFCASSGKRGRAEGTYNEQFFGPGTRLTVL.

This chain uses TRBV5-1 with TRBJ2-5; the match to TRBD1 covers 7 bases. The CDR3 extends over 15 amino acids. The germline CDR1 and CDR2 sequences are SGHRS and YFSETQ. Trimming removed 0 bases from V and 2 bases from J; junction bases left unmatched: 4. In DNA form, the CDR3 reads TGCGCCAGCAGCTTGGCCGGGACAGAACAAGAGACCCAGTACTTC. Residues: CASSLAGTEQETQYF. Combining the CDR3 with reference TRBV5-1 and TRBJ2-5 gives the whole variable domain KAGVTQTPRYLIKTRGQQVTLSCSPISGHRSVSWYQQTPGQGLQFLFEYFSETQRNKGNFPGRFSGRQFSNSRSEMNVSTLELGDSALYLCASSLAGTEQETQYFGPGTRLLVL.

The CDR3 coding sequence is TGTGCCAGCAGCTTACGTCCCTACGGGGGCTACACCTTC. As protein: CASSLRPYGGYTF. The rearrangement links TRBV7-9 to TRBJ1-2; D unclear. Per germline, CDR1 SEHNR and CDR2 FQNEAQ (reference sequence). This CDR3 spans 13 amino acids. Trimming left V 2 bases short and J 8 bases short, with 12 bases between.

CDR3 in DNA: TGTGCCAGCAGTTACTCGAGGGAATCCTATGGCTACACCTTC. Residues: CASSYSRESYGYTF. The chain has TRBV6-5 and TRBJ1-2; D not certain. This CDR3 comprises 14 residues. Between the trimmed V and J ends, which lost 0 bases and 4 bases, there was a span of 9 bases. CDR1 is MNHEY and CDR2 is SVGAGI in the germline V gene.

The V call is TRBV5-6, the J call TRBJ1-4; D not resolved. The V end lost 4 bases, the J end lost 5 bases, and 24 bases lay between the germline ends. This CDR3 spans 18 amino acids. CDR1 and CDR2 (germline): SGHDT, YYEEEE. Here the CDR3 reads CASSQLTAEGGENEKLFF. The CDR3 DNA sequence: TGTGCCAGCAGCCAACTGACCGCCGAGGGTGGGGAGAATGAAAAACTGTTTTTT. Supplemented by reference TRBV5-6 and TRBJ1-4, the full variable domain reads DAGVTQSPTHLIKTRGQQVTLRCSPKSGHDTVSWYQQALGQGPQFIFQYYEEEERQRGNFPDRFSGHQFPNYSSELNVNALLLGDSALYLCASSQLTAEGGENEKLFFGSGTQLSVL.

The chain is built from TRBV5-1 and TRBJ1-1; D is ambiguous. The CDR3 runs to 13 residues. With 4 bases removed from V and 1 base from J, the gap between germline ends came to 8 bases. Germline V gene sequence: CDR1 SGHRS, CDR2 YFSETQ. CDR3 nucleotides: TGCGCCAGCAGCCCAGCCTCGAACACTGAAGCTTTCTTT. Protein product: CASSPASNTEAFF.

This clone is large (0.1 to 1%) by share. This chain uses TRBV5-1 with TRBJ2-2; no clear D gene. The CDR3 is 14 residues long. Germline-derived CDR1 and CDR2 are SGHRS and YFSETQ. Trimming pared 7 bases from V and 4 bases from J, leaving 14 bases between. The CDR3 is CASVRSSLTGELFF. CDR3 bases: TGCGCCAGCGTCCGATCGTCCCTCACCGGGGAGCTGTTTTTT. Drawing the rest from reference TRBV5-1 and TRBJ2-2, the complete variable domain is KAGVTQTPRYLIKTRGQQVTLSCSPISGHRSVSWYQQTPGQGLQFLFEYFSETQRNKGNFPGRFSGRQFSNSRSEMNVSTLELGDSALYLCASVRSSLTGELFFGEGSRLTVL.

The chain employs TRBV28 and TRBJ1-2, with 9 bases lining up with TRBD1. Germline CDR1 is MDHEN and CDR2 is SYDVKM. The ends lost 7 bases at V and 6 bases at J; junction bases unmatched: 18. The CDR3 loop spans 17 amino acids. The DNA for the CDR3 is TGTGCCAGCATTCTAACTTCCGGGACAGGGTTAATTCATGGCTACACCTTC. Its protein product is CASILTSGTGLIHGYTF.

The chain uses TRBV29-1 and TRBJ1-2; D gene uncertain. Germline lookup yields CDR1 SQVTM and CDR2 ANQGSEA. V dropped 1 base and J dropped 2 bases, with 11 bases sitting between them. This CDR3 has 14 amino acids. The CDR3 here is CSVEGQVENYGYTF. As DNA, the CDR3 is TGCAGCGTTGAAGGGCAGGTAGAGAACTATGGCTACACCTTC.

This rearrangement joins TRBV2 to TRBJ2-3; 8 bases fit TRBD1. Germline V lookup: CDR1 SNHLY, CDR2 FYNNEI. CDR3 length equals 15 residues. J gave up 6 bases and V 4 bases, and 9 bases lay outside the gene matches. For the CDR3, the DNA is TGTGCCAGCAGTGTGGACAGGGCCCCAGTCGATACGCAGTATTTT. This gives the protein CASSVDRAPVDTQYF.

This chain uses TRBV6-1 with TRBJ1-2; 9 nucleotides agree with TRBD1. The CDR3 spans 13 residues. Germline lookup yields CDR1 MNHNS and CDR2 SASEGT. V was clipped by 4 bases and J by 8 bases; unmatched bases: 5. The CDR3 loop is CASSADRGGGYTF. The CDR3 coding sequence is TGTGCCAGCAGTGCCGACAGGGGGGGAGGCTACACCTTC.

This chain joins TRBV5-1 and TRBJ1-5; D remains ambiguous. Germline V gene lookup returns CDR1 SGHRS and CDR2 YFSETQ. Trimming stripped 4 bases from V and 2 bases from J, with 10 bases between. This CDR3 is 14 amino acids long. The CDR3 DNA reads TGCGCCAGCAGCCTAGACGTGGGCAATCAGCCCCAGCATTTT. Translation gives CASSLDVGNQPQHF.

J is TRBJ1-4 and V is TRBV5-5; 8 positions agree with TRBD1. Germline CDR1 is SGHKS and CDR2 is YYEKEE (reference sequence). The CDR3 is 16 amino acids. V lost 2 bases and J lost 2; bases outside the gene matches: 5. The CDR3 bases are TGTGCCAGCAGCTTAGCCCCAGGGGGCACTAATGAAAAACTGTTTTTT. Protein: CASSLAPGGTNEKLFF.

The CDR3 sequence: CASSLVRRGGSYEQYF. CDR3 coding DNA: TGTGCCAGCAGCTTGGTTAGGCGGGGCGGTTCCTACGAGCAGTACTTC. This sequence joins TRBV5-4 and TRBJ2-7, with D tentatively TRBD2 (6 bases). The germline V gene has CDR1 SGHNT and CDR2 YYREEE (reference sequence). This CDR3 has 16 residues. V dropped 0 bases and J dropped 1 base, with 14 bases sitting between them. The entire variable domain, with the rest obtained from reference TRBV5-4 and TRBJ2-7, is as follows: ETGVTQSPTHLIKTRGQQVTLRCSSQSGHNTVSWYQQALGQGPQFIFQYYREEENGRGNFPPRFSGLQFPNYSSELNVNALELDDSALYLCASSLVRRGGSYEQYFGPGTRLTVT.

With regard to this clone: The germline gene is not matched at one end of the junction; a read error may be the cause. The chain couples TRBV18 to TRBJ2-7; D is tentatively TRBD1 or TRBD2 (5 bases each). The CDR3 runs to 15 residues. Germline CDR1 reads KGHSH; CDR2 reads LQKENI. CDR3 protein: CASSPGTASSYERYF. The CDR3 DNA reads as TGTGCCAGCTCACCAGGGACCGCTAGCTCCTACGAGCGGTACTTC.

The V and J genes are TRBV6-5 and TRBJ1-2; 9 bases match TRBD1. Germline loops: CDR1 MNHEY, CDR2 SVGAGI. The CDR3 runs 15 residues. V dropped 4 bases and J dropped 7; count of bases not matched to a gene: 10. CDR3 coding DNA: TGTGCCAGCAGTTCTACTTGGGGACAGGGTAGTGGCTACACCTTC. Translation gives CASSSTWGQGSGYTF.

The V and J genes are TRBV7-9 and TRBJ1-2, with D maybe TRBD1 (5 bases). Germline-derived CDR1 and CDR2 are SEHNR and FQNEAQ (reference sequence). This CDR3 contains 12 residues. Between the trimmed V and J ends, which lost 4 bases and 8 bases, there was a span of 11 bases. The CDR3 reads CASSSSGYGYTF. The DNA for the CDR3 is TGTGCCAGCAGCTCCTCAGGGTACGGCTACACCTTC.

This sequence joins TRBV5-1 and TRBJ1-2, with D perhaps TRBD1 (5 bases). The V gene lost 5 bases and the J gene lost 8 bases, with 19 bases spanning the gap. The CDR3 runs 14 residues. Germline V gene lookup returns CDR1 SGHRS and CDR2 YFSETQ. CDR3 sequence reads: CASRGEQATDGYTF. The DNA of the CDR3 is TGCGCCAGCAGAGGGGAACAGGCTACAGACGGCTACACCTTC.